This T cell receptor beta chain stems from a study of blood T cell repertoires in COVID-19. Study processing details: Amplification of reference gene primers provided the estimated nucleated cell counts. Assay used: immunoSEQ multiplex PCR; TCRdb lists only in-frame clones, some missing. That table supplies the V and J calls and clone size; D and trimming were determined from the DNA. The sample holds tens of thousands of clones, roughly 78% seen once. Germline lookup yields CDR1 SGDLS and CDR2 YYNGEE. The CDR3 totals 17 residues. J lost 3 bases, V lost 3 bases, and 12 bases had no gene match. The sequencing sample was made of peripheral blood. The origin of this receptor is a woman at least 80 years old with acute or convalescent COVID-19. The chain uses TRBV9 and TRBJ2-3, with 8 bases identical to TRBD2. The CDR3: CASSEDWGGGRTDTQYF. The CDR3 coding sequence is TGTGCCAGCAGCGAAGACTGGGGGGGCGGGAGGACAGATACGCAGTATTTT.